The 32 T cell receptor beta chains reported below all come from one sample, sequenced in a study of response to subunit inactivated influenza vaccine. TCRdb re-called the RT-PCR reads with MiXCR, one entry per CDR3 protein. The table includes roughly 710,000 distinct CDR3 sequences, 12% to 15% detected once. The sample was PBMCs from blood, taken about 14 days before vaccination. The receptors were gathered from a man in his forties or fifties who received an inactivated influenza vaccine.

This clonotype was counted only a few times. The rearrangement links TRBV27 to TRBJ2-1, with D unclear. Trimming cost V 3 bases and J 0 bases, with 12 bases left between them. The CDR3 runs 16 residues. Germline V gene sequence: CDR1 MNHEY, CDR2 SMNVEV (reference sequence). CDR3 sequence: CASSFVAPDSYNEQFF. In nucleotides, the CDR3 is TGTGCCAGCAGTTTCGTCGCTCCCGACTCCTACAATGAGCAGTTCTTC.

In this sample, this clonotype turned up a few times. The chain is built from TRBV6-5 and TRBJ2-1, with D unclear. The length of the CDR3 is 11 residues. CDR1 and CDR2 from the germline V gene are MNHEY and SVGAGI. The V end lost 8 bases, the J end lost 10 bases, and 12 bases lay between the germline ends. The CDR3 here is CASRVLDEQFF. The CDR3 nucleotides are TGTGCCAGCCGAGTTTTAGACGAGCAGTTCTTC.

A few counts support this clonotype. The rearrangement uses TRBV12-3 or TRBV12-4 and TRBJ2-6; TRBD2 might be the D (5 bases). The CDR3 consists of 17 residues. The V end was cut by 1 base, the J end by 3 bases, with 13 bases between. CDR3 coding DNA: TGTGCCAGCAGTTTAGGGACTGGTTCCGGTGGGGCCAACGTCCTGACTTTC. This sequence encodes CASSLGTGSGGANVLTF.

The chain employs TRBV11-2 and TRBJ2-5; the D is unclear. Germline V gives CDR1 SGHAT, CDR2 FQNNGV. The CDR3 is 16 amino acids. The ends were cut back, 4 bases at V and 4 bases at J, with 19 bases in the middle. CDR3 protein: CASSSFRGPLRETQYF. The CDR3, as DNA: TGTGCCAGCAGCTCGTTCCGTGGGCCGCTCCGAGAGACCCAGTACTTC. Variable domain in full (rest from reference TRBV11-2 and TRBJ2-5): EAGVAQSPRYKIIEKRQSVAFWCNPISGHATLYWYQQILGQGPKLLIQFQNNGVVDDSQLPKDRFSAERLKGVDSTLKIQPAKLEDSAVYLCASSSFRGPLRETQYFGPGTRLLVL.

This clonotype was observed a handful of times. This chain uses TRBV7-9 with TRBJ2-2; the D gene could be TRBD1 or TRBD2 (5 bases each). The V gene lost 1 base and the J gene lost 3 bases, with 15 bases spanning the gap. The CDR3 runs 17 residues. Germline V gene data show CDR1 as SEHNR and CDR2 as FQNEAQ (reference sequence). CDR3 in amino acids: CASSLVRGADYTGELFF. The CDR3 bases are TGTGCCAGCAGCTTAGTAAGGGGAGCGGATTACACCGGGGAGCTGTTTTTT.

This clonotype was counted a few times. This chain joins TRBV6-1 and TRBJ2-7; D remains unclear. V shed 4 bases and J shed 0 bases, with 16 bases lying between them. Germline CDR1 and CDR2: MNHNS and SASEGT. The CDR3 runs to 16 residues. CDR3 protein: CASSGASTVGSYEQYF. The DNA for the CDR3 is TGTGCCAGCAGTGGCGCCTCAACAGTCGGCTCCTACGAGCAGTACTTC.

The chain employs TRBV7-2 and TRBJ1-2; TRBD1 matches at 7 bases. The CDR3 spans 13 residues. With V trimmed by 5 bases and J by 7 bases, 7 bases remained unmatched. In germline, CDR1 is SGHTA, CDR2 FQGNSA. The CDR3 bases are TGTGCCAGCAGCACTCAGACAGGGACTGGCTACACCTTC. Encoded protein: CASSTQTGTGYTF.

The genes are TRBV12-3 or TRBV12-4 and TRBJ1-2; D ambiguous. The CDR3 spans 15 residues. V lost 4 bases and J 3 bases, leaving 15 bases between the germline ends. CDR3 sequence (DNA): TGTGCCAGCAGTTCGAGTCGCAGCGCACACTATGGCTACACCTTC. Translation gives CASSSSRSAHYGYTF.

This clonotype was seen many times. The chain links TRBV11-2 to TRBJ2-1; TRBD1 aligns across 7 bases. The trim removed 0 bases at V and 2 bases at J, leaving 1 base unmatched. From germline, CDR1 is SGHAT and CDR2 FQNNGV. This CDR3 is built from 15 residues. CDR3 bases: TGTGCCAGCAGCTTAGAACAGGGGCCCTACAATGAGCAGTTCTTC. Its translation: CASSLEQGPYNEQFF.

V gene TRBV28 combines with J gene TRBJ2-2, with D perhaps assigned TRBD1 or TRBD2 (5 bases each). There are 15 residues in the CDR3. Trimming shortened V by 6 bases and J by 5 bases, and 16 bases separated the two germline ends. From germline, CDR1 is MDHEN and CDR2 SYDVKM. Here the CDR3 reads CASSRDLRKTGELFF. In DNA, the CDR3 is TGTGCCAGCAGCCGGGACCTCAGAAAAACCGGGGAGCTGTTTTTT.

A few counts support this clonotype. This chain connects TRBV27 to TRBJ2-6, with 10 nucleotides matching TRBD2. The length of the CDR3 is 17 residues. CDR1 and CDR2 (germline): MNHEY, SMNVEV (reference sequence). The junction had 3 bases not matched to a gene; V was cut back by 2 bases and J by 2 bases. In nucleotides, the CDR3 is TGTGCCAGCAGTTTACTAGCGGGAGACCCTGGGGCCAACGTCCTGACTTTC. Amino acid sequence: CASSLLAGDPGANVLTF. The complete variable domain, with remaining parts taken from reference TRBV27 and TRBJ2-6, reads EAQVTQNPRYLITVTGKKLTVTCSQNMNHEYMSWYRQDPGLGLRQIYYSMNVEVTDKGDVPEGYKVSRKEKRNFPLILESPSPNQTSLYFCASSLLAGDPGANVLTFGAGSRLTVL.

This sequence joins TRBV20-1 and TRBJ2-7; 8 nucleotides match TRBD1. Germline V gene sequence: CDR1 DFQATT, CDR2 SNEGSKA (reference sequence). V gave up 6 bases and J gave up 6 bases; unmatched junction bases: 4. There are 11 residues in the CDR3. The CDR3 region is CSARTGTEQYF. DNA for the CDR3: TGCAGTGCCAGGACAGGGACCGAGCAGTACTTC.

This clonotype was seen only a few times. The rearrangement joins TRBV20-1 to TRBJ2-3; a possible D gene is TRBD2 (6 bases). The ends were cut back, 3 bases at V and 2 bases at J, with 12 bases in the middle. Germline V CDR1 and CDR2: DFQATT, SNEGSKA (reference sequence). The CDR3 consists of 14 residues. The CDR3 is CSASGGVLTDTQYF. The CDR3 nucleotides read TGCAGTGCTAGCGGGGGAGTTCTCACAGATACGCAGTATTTT.

The chain has TRBV7-2 and TRBJ2-1, with TRBD1 matching 9 bases. V gave up 3 bases and J gave up 8 bases; unmatched junction bases: 8. The CDR3 totals 15 residues. Germline CDR1 and CDR2: SGHTA and FQGNSA. CDR3 nucleotides: TGTGCCAGCAGCTTCCCACAGGGGGCCATTTATGAGCAGTTCTTC. Amino acid sequence: CASSFPQGAIYEQFF.

This clonotype has more than one count but fewer than ten. At one boundary the junction diverges from the germline segment, which might be a read error. The chain uses TRBV6-5 and TRBJ2-3, with a tentative D call TRBD2 (6 bases). The CDR3 runs 12 residues. Per germline, CDR1 MNHEY and CDR2 SVGAGI. The CDR3 nucleotides are TGTGCCAGCAGTCACTCCGGCGGCGGGGAGTATTTT. Translation: CASSHSGGGEYF.

Only a few counts were recorded for this clonotype. J is TRBJ2-7 and V is TRBV5-1; D perhaps matches TRBD2 (5 bases). CDR3 length equals 16 residues. V was pared by 0 bases and J by 7 bases, with 20 bases between. CDR1 SGHRS and CDR2 YFSETQ come from the germline V gene. The CDR3 region has the DNA TGCGCCAGCAGCTTGGCAATAGGTCTAGAGAGGGATGAGCAGTACTTC. It yields the protein CASSLAIGLERDEQYF.

The chain links TRBV20-1 to TRBJ2-5, with TRBD2 matching over 10 bases. Germline V lookup: CDR1 DFQATT, CDR2 SNEGSKA (reference sequence). With V trimmed by 3 bases and J by 2 bases, 12 bases remained unmatched. This CDR3 is 17 amino acids long. The CDR3: CSARPLAGEGNQETQYF. The CDR3 DNA reads as TGCAGTGCTAGGCCGCTAGCGGGAGAGGGGAATCAAGAGACCCAGTACTTC.

The V gene is TRBV27, the J gene TRBJ2-1; TRBD2 agrees at 8 bases. Trimming took 7 bases from V and 4 from J; bases not matched to a gene: 12. CDR1 and CDR2 from the germline V gene are MNHEY and SMNVEV (reference sequence). The CDR3 contains 16 residues. CDR3 DNA: TGTGCCAGCATCCGGGGGGGAGACCCGCGGTACAATGAGCAGTTCTTC. This encodes CASIRGGDPRYNEQFF.

This clonotype was seen repeatedly, ten times or more. V and J are TRBV4-3 and TRBJ2-3; 7 bases align to TRBD2. The CDR3 runs to 14 residues. Germline trimming cut 4 bases from V and 6 bases from J; bases unmatched to any gene: 7. Looked up from germline, CDR1 is LGHNA and CDR2 is YSLEER. As DNA, the CDR3 is TGCGCCAGCAGCCCCGGAGGAGCGGGGGATACGCAGTATTTT. Residues: CASSPGGAGDTQYF.

For this clonotype: The junction departs from germline at one end; a sequencing error may be responsible. The chain carries TRBV7-2 and TRBJ2-3; D is uncertain. CDR3 length: 15 residues. The germline V gene encodes CDR1 SGHTA and CDR2 FQGNSA. Written as DNA, the CDR3 is TGTGTCAGCAGCCCCTCCATCTCTAGCACAGATACGCAGTATTTT. Protein product: CVSSPSISSTDTQYF.

A few counts support this clonotype. The chain is built from TRBV29-1 and TRBJ2-1; D not resolved. Deletions cut 6 bases from V and 4 bases from J, with 10 bases between. The CDR3 consists of 12 residues. Germline V gives CDR1 SQVTM, CDR2 ANQGSEA. The CDR3 DNA follows: TGCAGCGTCCAAAGGAGTTACAATGAGCAGTTCTTC. It is translated as CSVQRSYNEQFF.

This clonotype was recorded at least ten times. The J gene is TRBJ2-7, the V gene TRBV12-3 or TRBV12-4, with 11 bases that match TRBD1. The CDR3 is made up of 15 amino acids. V dropped 5 bases and J dropped 2; count of bases not matched to a gene: 5. The CDR3 loop is CASSLGTGGAYEQYF. CDR3 sequence (DNA): TGTGCCAGCAGTCTTGGGACAGGGGGGGCCTACGAGCAGTACTTC.

This chain links TRBV9 with TRBJ2-7, with TRBD2 matching over 8 bases. Germline V lookup: CDR1 SGDLS, CDR2 YYNGEE. The trim removed 0 bases at V and 6 bases at J, leaving 8 bases unmatched. The CDR3 is 15 residues long. CDR3 sequence (DNA): TGTGCCAGCAGCGTAGGTAGCGGGGAAATTCGCGAGCAGTACTTC. Amino acids: CASSVGSGEIREQYF.

The V gene is TRBV2, the J gene TRBJ1-1, with D possibly matching TRBD1 (6 bases). From germline, CDR1 is SNHLY and CDR2 FYNNEI. The V and J ends lost 7 bases and 1 base respectively, with 10 bases between them. The length of the CDR3 is 13 residues. CDR3 nucleotides: TGTGCCAGCATTGGACAGCCGAACACTGAAGCTTTCTTT. Translating it yields CASIGQPNTEAFF.

This clonotype was observed a handful of times. The chain uses TRBV5-1 and TRBJ2-1; D gene unclear. This CDR3 contains 15 residues. The ends were cut back, 7 bases at V and 0 bases at J, with 14 bases in the middle. Germline values: CDR1 SGHRS, CDR2 YFSETQ. CDR3 DNA sequence: TGCGCCAGCCACCCTCCCTTGAGCTCCTACAATGAGCAGTTCTTC. Protein product: CASHPPLSSYNEQFF.

This chain uses TRBV5-1 with TRBJ2-7; 8 bases map to TRBD2. The junction had 9 bases not matched to a gene; V was cut back by 5 bases and J by 5 bases. The germline V gene has CDR1 SGHRS and CDR2 YFSETQ. CDR3 size: 14 residues. The CDR3 reads CASRGEREIHEQYF. For the CDR3, the DNA is TGCGCCAGCAGGGGAGAGCGGGAGATACACGAGCAGTACTTC.

This clonotype turned up a few times. V gene TRBV7-9 combines with J gene TRBJ1-2; no reliable D call. The V end lost 1 base, the J end lost 8 bases, and 14 bases lay between the germline ends. CDR3 length equals 14 residues. Germline lookup yields CDR1 SEHNR and CDR2 FQNEAQ (reference sequence). The CDR3 coding sequence is TGTGCCAGCAGCTTAGGCGTCTCAGACGGGGGCTACACCTTC. This encodes CASSLGVSDGGYTF.

V usage is TRBV2 and J usage is TRBJ2-7; D ambiguous. The CDR3 totals 14 residues. Germline values: CDR1 SNHLY, CDR2 FYNNEI. V lost 4 bases, J lost 5 bases, and 15 bases lay in between. In nucleotides, the CDR3 is TGTGCCAGCAGTGTTGGACGGGCTAATAACGAGCAGTACTTC. It encodes CASSVGRANNEQYF.

Many counts were recorded for this clonotype. This rearrangement joins TRBV12-3 or TRBV12-4 to TRBJ2-2, with D possibly being TRBD1 (5 bases). Trimming removed 4 bases from V and 4 bases from J, with 13 bases in between. This CDR3 spans 15 amino acids. The CDR3 region is CASSWGTGATGELFF. The DNA for the CDR3 is TGTGCCAGCAGTTGGGGAACTGGGGCCACCGGGGAGCTGTTTTTT.

The rearrangement joins TRBV21-1 to TRBJ2-1; TRBD1 is the table's D call, not checked against the DNA. TRBV21-1 is a known pseudogene. The length of the CDR3 is 14 residues. CDR3 DNA sequence: TGTGCCAGCAGCAAAGGACGGCCGGGTAATGAGCAGTTCTTC. Encoded protein: CASSKGRPGNEQFF.

The chain is built from TRBV4-3 and TRBJ2-3; no reliable D call. The V end was cut by 1 base, the J end by 5 bases, with 10 bases between. Germline lookup yields CDR1 LGHNA and CDR2 YSLEER. CDR3 length equals 14 residues. The CDR3 protein is CASSQGGVGDTQYF. The DNA for the CDR3 is TGCGCCAGCAGCCAAGGCGGCGTGGGAGATACGCAGTATTTT.

This chain joins TRBV7-9 and TRBJ2-3; 8 bases are shared with TRBD2. Germline trimming cut 5 bases from V and 4 bases from J; bases unmatched to any gene: 8. Germline V gene data show CDR1 as SEHNR and CDR2 as FQNEAQ (reference sequence). This CDR3 has 15 amino acids. The CDR3 protein is CASSPGGGTADTQYF. CDR3 DNA: TGTGCCAGCAGCCCGGGGGGGGGGACCGCAGATACGCAGTATTTT. Looking up the rest from reference TRBV7-9 and TRBJ2-3 gives the full variable domain: DTGVSQNPRHKITKRGQNVTFRCDPISEHNRLYWYRQTLGQGPEFLTYFQNEAQLEKSRLLSDRFSAERPKGSFSTLEIQRTEQGDSAMYLCASSPGGGTADTQYFGPGTRLTVL.